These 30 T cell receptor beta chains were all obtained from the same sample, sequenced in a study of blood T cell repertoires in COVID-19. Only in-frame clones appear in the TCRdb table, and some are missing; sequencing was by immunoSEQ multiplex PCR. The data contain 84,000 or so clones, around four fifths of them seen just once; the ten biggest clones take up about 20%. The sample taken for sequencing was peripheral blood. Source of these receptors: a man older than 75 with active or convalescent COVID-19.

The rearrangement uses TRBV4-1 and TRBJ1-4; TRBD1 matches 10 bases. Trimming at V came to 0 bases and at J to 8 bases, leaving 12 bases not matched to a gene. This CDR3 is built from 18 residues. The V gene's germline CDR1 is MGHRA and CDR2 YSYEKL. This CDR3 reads CASSQDFLTGGGWEKLFF. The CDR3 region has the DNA TGCGCCAGCAGCCAAGATTTCTTGACAGGGGGCGGATGGGAAAAACTGTTTTTT.

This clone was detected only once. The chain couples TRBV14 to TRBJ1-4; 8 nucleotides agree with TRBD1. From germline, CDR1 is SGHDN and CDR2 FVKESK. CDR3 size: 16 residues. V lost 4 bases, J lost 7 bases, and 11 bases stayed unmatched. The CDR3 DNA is TGTGCCAGCAGCCGCATCGTCAGGGGGCTGAGTGAAAAACTGTTTTTT. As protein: CASSRIVRGLSEKLFF. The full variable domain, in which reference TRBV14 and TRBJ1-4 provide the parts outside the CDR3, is EAGVTQFPSHSVIEKGQTVTLRCDPISGHDNLYWYRRVMGKEIKFLLHFVKESKQDESGMPNNRFLAERTGGTYSTLKVQPAELEDSGVYFCASSRIVRGLSEKLFFGSGTQLSVL.

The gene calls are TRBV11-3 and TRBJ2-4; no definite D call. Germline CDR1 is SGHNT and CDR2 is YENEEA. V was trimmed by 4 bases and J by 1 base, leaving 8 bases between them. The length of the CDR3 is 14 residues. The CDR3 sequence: CASSSGRAKNIQYF. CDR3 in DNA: TGTGCCAGCAGCTCTGGGCGCGCCAAAAACATTCAGTACTTC. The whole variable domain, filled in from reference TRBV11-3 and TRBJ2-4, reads EAGVVQSPRYKIIEKKQPVAFWCNPISGHNTLYWYLQNLGQGPELLIRYENEEAVDDSQLPKDRFSAERLKGVDSTLKIQPAELGDSAVYLCASSSGRAKNIQYFGAGTRLSVL.

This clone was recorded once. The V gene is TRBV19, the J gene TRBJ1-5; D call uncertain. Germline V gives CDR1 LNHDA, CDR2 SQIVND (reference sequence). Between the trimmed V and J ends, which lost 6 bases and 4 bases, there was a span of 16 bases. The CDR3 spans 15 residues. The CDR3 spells CASSRGASRNQPQHF. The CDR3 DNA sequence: TGTGCCAGTAGCCGCGGTGCGTCTAGAAATCAGCCCCAGCATTTT.

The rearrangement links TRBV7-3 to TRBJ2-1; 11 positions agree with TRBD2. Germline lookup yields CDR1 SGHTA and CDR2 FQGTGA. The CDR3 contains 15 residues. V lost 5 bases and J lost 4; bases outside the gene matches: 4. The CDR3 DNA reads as TGTGCCAGCAGCACCTTAGCGGGAGGGTACAATGAGCAGTTCTTC. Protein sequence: CASSTLAGGYNEQFF.

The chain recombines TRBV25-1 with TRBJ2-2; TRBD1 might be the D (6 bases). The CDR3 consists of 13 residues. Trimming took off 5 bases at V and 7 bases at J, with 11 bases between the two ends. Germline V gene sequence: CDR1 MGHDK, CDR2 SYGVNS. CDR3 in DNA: TGTGCCAGCAGTATCACAGGGTTCGGGGAGCTGTTTTTT. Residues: CASSITGFGELFF.

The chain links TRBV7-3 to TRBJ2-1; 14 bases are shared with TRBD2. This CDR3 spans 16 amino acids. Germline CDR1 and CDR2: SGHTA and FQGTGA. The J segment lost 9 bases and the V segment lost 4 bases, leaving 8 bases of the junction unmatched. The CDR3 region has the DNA TGTGCCAGCAGCTCCACCGGGACTAGCGGGAGATCTGAGCAGTTCTTC. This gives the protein CASSSTGTSGRSEQFF.

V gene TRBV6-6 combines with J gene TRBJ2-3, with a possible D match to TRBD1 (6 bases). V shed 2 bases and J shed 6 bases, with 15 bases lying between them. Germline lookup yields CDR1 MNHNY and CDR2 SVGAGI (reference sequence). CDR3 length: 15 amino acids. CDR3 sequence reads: CASSYVQGSSDTQYF. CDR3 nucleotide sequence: TGTGCCAGCAGTTACGTGCAGGGGAGCTCGGATACGCAGTATTTT.

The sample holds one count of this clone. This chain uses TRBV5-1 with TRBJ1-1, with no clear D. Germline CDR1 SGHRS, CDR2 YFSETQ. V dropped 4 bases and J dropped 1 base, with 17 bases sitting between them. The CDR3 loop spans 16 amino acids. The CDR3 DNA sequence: TGCGCCAGCAGCGATAACCTACTTCACGGGAACACTGAAGCTTTCTTT. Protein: CASSDNLLHGNTEAFF.

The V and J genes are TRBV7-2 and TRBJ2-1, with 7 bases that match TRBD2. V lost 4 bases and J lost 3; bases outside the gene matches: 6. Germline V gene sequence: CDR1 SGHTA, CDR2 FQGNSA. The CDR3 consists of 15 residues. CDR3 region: CASSSTSWNYNEQFF. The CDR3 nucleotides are TGTGCCAGCAGCTCGACTAGCTGGAACTACAATGAGCAGTTCTTC.

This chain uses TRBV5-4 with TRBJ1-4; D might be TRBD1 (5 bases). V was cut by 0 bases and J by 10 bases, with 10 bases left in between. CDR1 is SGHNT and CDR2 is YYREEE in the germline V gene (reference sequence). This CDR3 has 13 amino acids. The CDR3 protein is CASSLEQGGKLFF. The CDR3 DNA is TGTGCCAGCAGCTTGGAGCAGGGTGGAAAACTGTTTTTT. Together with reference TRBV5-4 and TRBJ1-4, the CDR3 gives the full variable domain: ETGVTQSPTHLIKTRGQQVTLRCSSQSGHNTVSWYQQALGQGPQFIFQYYREEENGRGNFPPRFSGLQFPNYSSELNVNALELDDSALYLCASSLEQGGKLFFGSGTQLSVL.

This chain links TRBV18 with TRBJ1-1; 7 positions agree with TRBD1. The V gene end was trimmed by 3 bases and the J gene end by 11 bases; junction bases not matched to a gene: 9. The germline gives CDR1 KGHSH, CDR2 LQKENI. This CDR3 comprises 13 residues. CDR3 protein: CASSPTTGARAFF. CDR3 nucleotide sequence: TGTGCCAGCTCACCTACTACAGGGGCGCGGGCTTTCTTT.

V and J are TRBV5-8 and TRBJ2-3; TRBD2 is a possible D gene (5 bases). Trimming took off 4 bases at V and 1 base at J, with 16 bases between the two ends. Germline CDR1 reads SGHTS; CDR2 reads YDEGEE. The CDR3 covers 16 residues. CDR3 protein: CASSHERRGGTDTQYF. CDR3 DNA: TGTGCCAGCAGCCACGAGCGCCGGGGAGGCACAGATACGCAGTATTTT.

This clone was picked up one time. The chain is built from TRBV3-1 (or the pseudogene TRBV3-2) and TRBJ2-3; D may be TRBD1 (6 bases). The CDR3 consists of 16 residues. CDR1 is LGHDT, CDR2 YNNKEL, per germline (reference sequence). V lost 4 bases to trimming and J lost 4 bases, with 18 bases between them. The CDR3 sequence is CASSLRQAGAADTQYF. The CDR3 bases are TGTGCCAGCAGCCTGCGACAGGCTGGAGCGGCAGATACGCAGTATTTT.

The CDR3 here is CASSLAVATGQETQYF. CDR3 in DNA: TGTGCCAGCAGCTTAGCGGTGGCGACAGGCCAAGAGACCCAGTACTTC. The chain links TRBV7-2 to TRBJ2-5; tentative D call: TRBD1 (6 bases). The CDR3 is 16 amino acids. Looked up from germline, CDR1 is SGHTA and CDR2 is FQGNSA. V was cut by 0 bases and J by 1 base, with 12 bases left in between.

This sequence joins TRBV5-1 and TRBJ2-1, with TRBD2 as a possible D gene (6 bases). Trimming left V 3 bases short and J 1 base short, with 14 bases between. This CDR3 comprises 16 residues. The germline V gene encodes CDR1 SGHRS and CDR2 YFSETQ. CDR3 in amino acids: CASSSRGGTSYNEQFF. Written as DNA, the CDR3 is TGCGCCAGCAGCTCCCGGGGTGGGACTTCCTACAATGAGCAGTTCTTC.

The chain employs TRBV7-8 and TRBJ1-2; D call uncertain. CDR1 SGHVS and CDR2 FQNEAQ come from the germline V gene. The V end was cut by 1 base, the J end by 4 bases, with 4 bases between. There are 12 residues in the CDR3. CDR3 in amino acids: CASSLGPYGYTF. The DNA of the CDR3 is TGTGCCAGCAGCTTAGGGCCCTATGGCTACACCTTC. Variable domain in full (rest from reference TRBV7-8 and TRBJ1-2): GAGVSQSPRYKVAKRGQDVALRCDPISGHVSLFWYQQALGQGPEFLTYFQNEAQLDKSGLPSDRFFAERPEGSVSTLKIQRTQQEDSAVYLCASSLGPYGYTFGSGTRLTVV.

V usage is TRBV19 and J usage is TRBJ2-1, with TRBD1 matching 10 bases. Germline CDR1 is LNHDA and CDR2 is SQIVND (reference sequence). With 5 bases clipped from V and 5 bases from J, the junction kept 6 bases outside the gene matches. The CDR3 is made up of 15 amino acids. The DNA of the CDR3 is TGTGCCAGTAGTCCGGACAGGGGGTTCAACAATGAGCAGTTCTTC. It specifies CASSPDRGFNNEQFF.

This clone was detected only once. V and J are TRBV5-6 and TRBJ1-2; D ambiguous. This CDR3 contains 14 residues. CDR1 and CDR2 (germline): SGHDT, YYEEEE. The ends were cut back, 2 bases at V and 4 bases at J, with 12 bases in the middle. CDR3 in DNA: TGTGCCAGCAGCTTACCCGGGTACGCCTATGGCTACACCTTC. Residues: CASSLPGYAYGYTF.

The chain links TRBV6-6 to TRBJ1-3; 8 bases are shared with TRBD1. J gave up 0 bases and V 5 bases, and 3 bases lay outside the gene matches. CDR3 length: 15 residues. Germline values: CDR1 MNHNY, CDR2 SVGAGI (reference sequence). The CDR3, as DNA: TGTGCCAGCAGTGGACAGGGCCTCTCTGGAAACACCATATATTTT. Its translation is CASSGQGLSGNTIYF.

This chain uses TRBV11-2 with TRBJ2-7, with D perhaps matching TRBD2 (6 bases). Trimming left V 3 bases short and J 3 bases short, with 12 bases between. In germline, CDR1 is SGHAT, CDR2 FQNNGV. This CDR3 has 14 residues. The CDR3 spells CASSLAGGIYEQYV. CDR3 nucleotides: TGTGCCAGCAGCTTGGCCGGCGGGATCTACGAGCAGTACGTC.

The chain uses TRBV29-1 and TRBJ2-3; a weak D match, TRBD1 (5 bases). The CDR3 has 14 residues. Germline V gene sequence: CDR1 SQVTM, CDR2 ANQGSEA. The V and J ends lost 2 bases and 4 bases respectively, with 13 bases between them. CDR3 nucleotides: TGCAGCGTTGAATTGGGTAAGGGGTCAGATACGCAGTATTTT. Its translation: CSVELGKGSDTQYF.

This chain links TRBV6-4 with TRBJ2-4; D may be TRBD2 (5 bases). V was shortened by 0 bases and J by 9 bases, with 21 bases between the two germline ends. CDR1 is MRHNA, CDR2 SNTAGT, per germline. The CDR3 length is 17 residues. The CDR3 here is CASSDSRKLVGDIIQYF. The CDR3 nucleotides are TGTGCCAGCAGTGACTCTAGGAAGCTAGTCGGGGATATCATTCAGTACTTC.

The CDR3: CASSTHREYEQYV. The CDR3 DNA reads as TGTGCCAGCAGTACACACAGGGAGTACGAGCAGTACGTC. The V call is TRBV6-5, the J call TRBJ2-7, with D perhaps matching TRBD1 (6 bases). The germline V gene has CDR1 MNHEY and CDR2 SVGAGI. The CDR3 contains 13 residues. The germline V and J ends were trimmed by 5 bases and 4 bases, with 12 bases remaining between them.

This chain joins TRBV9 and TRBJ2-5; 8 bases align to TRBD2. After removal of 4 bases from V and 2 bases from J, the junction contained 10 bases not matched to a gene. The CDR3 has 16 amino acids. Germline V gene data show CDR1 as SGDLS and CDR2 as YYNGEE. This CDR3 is CASSPGVLAGQETQYF. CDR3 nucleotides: TGTGCCAGCAGCCCAGGGGTTTTAGCGGGGCAAGAGACCCAGTACTTC. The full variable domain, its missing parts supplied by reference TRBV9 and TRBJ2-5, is DSGVTQTPKHLITATGQRVTLRCSPRSGDLSVYWYQQSLDQGLQFLIQYYNGEERAKGNILERFSAQQFPDLHSELNLSSLELGDSALYFCASSPGVLAGQETQYFGPGTRLLVL.

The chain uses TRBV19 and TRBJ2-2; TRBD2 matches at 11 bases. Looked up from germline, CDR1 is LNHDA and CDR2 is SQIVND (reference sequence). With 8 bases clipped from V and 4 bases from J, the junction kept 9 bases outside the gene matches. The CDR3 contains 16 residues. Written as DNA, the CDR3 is TGTGCCAGTCAGAGGACTAGCGGGCGCGGCACCGGGGAGCTGTTTTTT. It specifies CASQRTSGRGTGELFF.

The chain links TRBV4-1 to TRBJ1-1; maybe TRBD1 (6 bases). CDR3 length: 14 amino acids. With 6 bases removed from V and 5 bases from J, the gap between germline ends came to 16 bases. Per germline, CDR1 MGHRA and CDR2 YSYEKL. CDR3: CASRPTGVRTEAFF. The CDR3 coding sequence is TGCGCCAGCAGACCGACAGGAGTAAGGACTGAAGCTTTCTTT.

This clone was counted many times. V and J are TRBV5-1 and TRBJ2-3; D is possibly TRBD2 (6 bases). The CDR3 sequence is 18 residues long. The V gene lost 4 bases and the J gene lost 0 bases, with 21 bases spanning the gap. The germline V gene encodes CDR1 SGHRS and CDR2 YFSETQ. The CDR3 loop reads CASSMPPGVIWSTDTQYF. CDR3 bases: TGCGCCAGCAGCATGCCGCCGGGAGTAATATGGAGCACAGATACGCAGTATTTT.

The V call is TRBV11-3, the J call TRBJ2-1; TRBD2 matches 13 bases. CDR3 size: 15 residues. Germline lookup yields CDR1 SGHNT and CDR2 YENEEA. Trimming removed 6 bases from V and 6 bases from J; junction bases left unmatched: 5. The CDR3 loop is CASRGGLAGFNEQFF. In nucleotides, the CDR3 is TGTGCCAGCAGGGGGGGACTAGCGGGATTCAATGAGCAGTTCTTC.

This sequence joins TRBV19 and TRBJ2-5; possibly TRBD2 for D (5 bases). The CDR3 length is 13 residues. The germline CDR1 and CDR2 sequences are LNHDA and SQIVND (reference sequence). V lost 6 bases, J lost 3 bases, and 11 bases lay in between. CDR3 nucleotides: TGTGCCAGTAGCGGGGTCAGTAAAGAGACCCAGTACTTC. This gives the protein CASSGVSKETQYF. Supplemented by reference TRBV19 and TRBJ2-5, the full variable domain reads DGGITQSPKYLFRKEGQNVTLSCEQNLNHDAMYWYRQDPGQGLRLIYYSQIVNDFQKGDIAEGYSVSREKKESFPLTVTSAQKNPTAFYLCASSGVSKETQYFGPGTRLLVL.